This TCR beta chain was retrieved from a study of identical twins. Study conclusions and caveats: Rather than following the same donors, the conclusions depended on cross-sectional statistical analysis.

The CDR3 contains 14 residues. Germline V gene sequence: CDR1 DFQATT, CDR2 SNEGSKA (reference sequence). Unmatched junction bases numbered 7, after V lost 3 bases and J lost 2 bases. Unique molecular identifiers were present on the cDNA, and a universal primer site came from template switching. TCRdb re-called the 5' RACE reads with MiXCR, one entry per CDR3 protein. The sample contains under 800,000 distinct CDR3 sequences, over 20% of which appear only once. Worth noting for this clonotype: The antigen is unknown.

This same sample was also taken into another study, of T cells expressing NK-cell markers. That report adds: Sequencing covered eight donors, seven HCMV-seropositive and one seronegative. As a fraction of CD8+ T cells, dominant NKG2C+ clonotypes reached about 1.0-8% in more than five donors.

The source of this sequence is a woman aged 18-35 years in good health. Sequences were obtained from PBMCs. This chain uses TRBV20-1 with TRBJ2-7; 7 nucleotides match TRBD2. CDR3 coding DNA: TGCAGTGCTAGGTGGACGGGAGGCCCCTACGAGCAGTACTTC. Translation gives CSARWTGGPYEQYF.